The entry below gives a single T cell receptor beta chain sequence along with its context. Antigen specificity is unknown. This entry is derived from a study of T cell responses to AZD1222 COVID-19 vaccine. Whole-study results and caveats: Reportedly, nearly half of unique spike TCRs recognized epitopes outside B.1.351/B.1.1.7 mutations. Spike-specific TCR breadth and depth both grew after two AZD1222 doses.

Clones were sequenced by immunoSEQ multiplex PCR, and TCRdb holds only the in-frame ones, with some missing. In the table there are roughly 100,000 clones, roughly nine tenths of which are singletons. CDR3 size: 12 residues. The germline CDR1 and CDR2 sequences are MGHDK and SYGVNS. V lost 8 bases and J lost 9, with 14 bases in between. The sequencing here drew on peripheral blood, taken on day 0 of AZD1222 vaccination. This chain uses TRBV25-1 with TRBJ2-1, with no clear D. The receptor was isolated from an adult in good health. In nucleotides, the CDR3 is TGTGCCAGCGCTAAAATTAATGGTGAGCAGTTCTTC. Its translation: CASAKINGEQFF.